This T cell receptor (beta chain) was retrieved from a study of blood T cell repertoires in COVID-19. Sequencing was performed with immunoSEQ multiplex PCR; in TCRdb, only in-frame clones are kept and a portion is missing. The sample holds just over 35,000 clones; more than 80% are singletons and the top ten take around 42%. The sequenced sample was peripheral blood. This clonotype originated in a human donor in a cohort sampled during active or convalescent COVID-19. The donor label of this sample is uncertain.

CDR3 amino acids: CASGRRRETQYF. The CDR3 coding sequence is TGTGCCAGTGGGCGGCGGAGGGAGACCCAGTACTTC. The chain links TRBV19 to TRBJ2-5, with TRBD2 as a possible D gene (5 bases). Looked up from germline, CDR1 is LNHDA and CDR2 is SQIVND (reference sequence). This CDR3 has 12 amino acids. V dropped 8 bases and J dropped 5 bases, with 12 bases sitting between them.